This note documents a single T cell receptor (beta chain) sequence. This sample is part of a study of blood T cell repertoires in COVID-19. About the study: In each case, the material was cDNA or gDNA derived from T cells, B-cell-depleted T cells, or PBMCs.

The CDR3 contains 16 residues. CDR1 is SEHNR and CDR2 is FQNEAQ in the germline V gene (reference sequence). V lost 5 bases and J lost 5; bases outside the gene matches: 9. Source study methods: Using reference gene primer amplification, nucleated cell counts were estimated. Repertoires were generated with immunoSEQ multiplex PCR, while TCRdb's copy carries only in-frame clones and drops some. V, J and clone size are taken as reported in that table, and D and trimming were inferred from the DNA itself. The data show 80,000 to 130,000 clones, around 90% seen once. The sequence derives from a woman aged 55-69 years with acute or convalescent COVID-19. The sample consisted of peripheral blood. The chain links TRBV7-9 to TRBJ1-6, with 7 bases matching TRBD1. This chain's CDR3 is CASSPSRQGNNSPLHF. CDR3 nucleotide sequence: TGTGCCAGCAGCCCCTCCCGACAGGGTAATAATTCACCCCTCCACTTT.